This T cell receptor (beta chain) emerged from a study of vaccination and CD4 T cells after COVID-19. The study's findings and limits: Convalescent patients had a median roughly 87% of post-vaccine SARS-CoV-2-reactive clones that were detected only after vaccination, not before it.

As regards this clonotype: The antigen remains unidentified.

The V end lost 1 base, the J end lost 1 base, and 11 bases lay between the germline ends. This CDR3 has 15 amino acids. The germline V gene encodes CDR1 DFQATT and CDR2 SNEGSKA (reference sequence). As for treatment: roughly 11-day PBMC culture with coronavirus spike peptide pools or control peptides (ViraFEST assay). IL-2 (about 10 IU/ml) and peptide pools (about 10 ug/ml) were added to cultures of two million PBMCs per well. The Oncomine TCR Beta short-read assay sequenced DNA from cultured CD4+ T cells. TCRdb re-called the PCR reads with MiXCR, one entry per CDR3 protein. The data contain over 10,000 distinct CDR3 sequences, 79% of them seen just once; the ten biggest clones take up over 25%.

The TCR comes from a human donor who had recovered from COVID-19. The rearrangement joins TRBV20-1 to TRBJ1-5; the D is unclear. Sequenced input: CD4+ T cells from blood, cultured in vitro. The CDR3 loop is CSARVGSVSNQPQHF. CDR3 nucleotides: TGCAGTGCTAGAGTGGGGAGTGTGAGCAATCAGCCCCAGCATTTT.